Listed below are T cell receptor beta chains from one sample, sequenced in a study of blood T cells in healthy people across ages. From the 5' RACE reads, TCRdb called clonotypes with MiXCR, one entry per CDR3 protein. The sample has over 1,200,000 distinct CDR3 sequences; around 55% are singletons. Material for sequencing was blood. These receptors were obtained from a man between 18 and 35 years old in good health. Each CDR3 is given with its conserved first and last residue. D genes are given only for firm matches. Expanded clones are given a class, and other clones once, few, many or no size at all.

D,size,J,length,V,DNA,CDR3
-,few,TRBJ2-1,13,TRBV10-3,TGTGCCAGTGCCGGGGCCTACTACAATGAGCAGTTCTTC,CASAGAYYNEQFF
-,few,TRBJ2-5,13,TRBV4-1,TGCGCCAGCAGCCTCATGGCGACGGAGACCCAGTACTTC,CASSLMATETQYF
-,-,TRBJ1-2,12,TRBV28,TGTGCCAGCAGGACGGGACATGGGTTCTACACCTTC,CASRTGHGFYTF
-,-,TRBJ1-4,15,TRBV12-3/TRBV12-4,TGTGCCAGCAGGGCCGACACAAGAGAGGGGGAAAAACTGTTTTTT,CASRADTREGEKLFF
-,-,TRBJ1-4,13,TRBV29-1,TGCAGCGCCACGCCATGGGGAGGCGAAAAACTGTTTTTT,CSATPWGGEKLFF
TRBD1,-,TRBJ2-5,15,TRBV7-8,TGTGCCAGCAGCTTAGCAGGACCGACAGGGGAGACCCAGTACTTC,CASSLAGPTGETQYF
TRBD1,-,TRBJ2-3,15,TRBV2,TGTGCCACGACAGGGGAAACGGTGGGCACAGATACGCAGTATTTT,CATTGETVGTDTQYF
-,-,TRBJ2-1,14,TRBV7-2,TGTGCCAGCAGCCTTCCGACAGGTCTCAATGAGCAGTTCTTC,CASSLPTGLNEQFF
-,-,TRBJ1-2,16,TRBV28,TGTGCCAGCTCTAAACGAGGGGCAAGAGGGACCTATGGCTACACCTTC,CASSKRGARGTYGYTF
-,few,TRBJ2-1,14,TRBV5-1,TGCGCCAGCAGCGATCGGACACCAGACAATGAGCAGTTCTTC,CASSDRTPDNEQFF
-,many,TRBJ2-7,11,TRBV9,TGTGCCAGCAGTGTTGGCTACGAGCAGTACTTC,CASSVGYEQYF
TRBD2,few,TRBJ2-1,18,TRBV7-2,TGTGCCAGCAGCCTCAACTTCAGGCTAGCGGGCGCCGGGTATGAGCAGTTCTTC,CASSLNFRLAGAGYEQFF
-,-,TRBJ2-3,15,TRBV4-2,TGTGCCAGCAGCCAAGAAGTGAGACGAGCGGATACGCAGTATTTT,CASSQEVRRADTQYF
-,-,TRBJ1-6,12,TRBV28,TGTGCCAGCAGTTCCCCGCCGGGACCCCTCCACTTT,CASSSPPGPLHF
TRBD2,-,TRBJ2-7,14,TRBV15,TGTGCCACCAGCGGTGGGACTAGCCCCTACGAGCAGTACTTC,CATSGGTSPYEQYF
-,few,TRBJ1-5,16,TRBV6-1,TGTGCCAGCAGTGAAGCATTGGGGGTAGGCAATCAGCCCCAGCATTTT,CASSEALGVGNQPQHF
-,-,TRBJ1-1,13,TRBV19,TGTGCCAGTAGTCCCGCGAATCTCCCTGAAGCTTTCTTT,CASSPANLPEAFF
-,-,TRBJ2-7,15,TRBV6-1,TGTGCCAGCAGTGAGTTGCCCTTAGGTGTCTACGAGCAGTACTTC,CASSELPLGVYEQYF
-,few,TRBJ2-5,15,TRBV28,TGTGCCAGCAAAAGCCAGCGGTGGGTAGAGGAGACCCAGTACTTC,CASKSQRWVEETQYF
-,-,TRBJ2-1,12,TRBV12-3/TRBV12-4,TGTGCCGGCAGTACCGGGACGAATGAGCAGTTCTTC,CAGSTGTNEQFF
TRBD1,few,TRBJ2-6,16,TRBV4-3,TGCGCCAGCAGTCTGGACAGGGGAAATGGGGCCAACGTCCTGACTTTC,CASSLDRGNGANVLTF
TRBD2,once,TRBJ2-1,18,TRBV4-1,TGCGCCAGCAGCCAACCCCCGGGACTAGCGGAACCCTACAATGAGCAGTTCTTC,CASSQPPGLAEPYNEQFF
-,-,TRBJ1-4,14,TRBV7-9,TGTGCCAGCAGCTGGGCCGGGACGGATGAAAAACTGTTTTTT,CASSWAGTDEKLFF
-,few,TRBJ2-3,14,TRBV20-1,TGCAGTGCCCGCGGGACGCGAAACACAGATACGCAGTATTTT,CSARGTRNTDTQYF
TRBD2,-,TRBJ2-7,16,TRBV6-2/TRBV6-3,TGTGCCAGCAGTTACTCGACTAGCGGGAGTTTCTACGAGCAGTACTTC,CASSYSTSGSFYEQYF
-,few,TRBJ1-6,14,TRBV12-3/TRBV12-4,TGTGCCAGTACACGCGGGATAGGAGATTCACCCCTCCACTTT,CASTRGIGDSPLHF
TRBD2,-,TRBJ2-7,17,TRBV19,TGTGCCAGTAGTACTTCTAGCGGGGGGTCTACTCGCTACGAGCAGTACTTC,CASSTSSGGSTRYEQYF
-,-,TRBJ2-1,11,TRBV20-1,TGCAGTGCAAAAGAAGTTGATGAGCAGTTCTTC,CSAKEVDEQFF
-,-,TRBJ2-7,16,TRBV7-8,TGTGCCAGCAGCCCCGGGGCCAAGCTAAGCTCCTACGAGCAGTACTTC,CASSPGAKLSSYEQYF
-,once,TRBJ1-1,11,TRBV29-1,TGCAGCGCCACACAAAACACTGAAGCTTTCTTT,CSATQNTEAFF
-,-,TRBJ1-2,15,TRBV4-3,TGCGCCAGCAGCCAAGAGGGCAGGGTACGCTGTGGCTACACCTTC,CASSQEGRVRCGYTF
-,-,TRBJ2-7,13,TRBV20-1,TGCAGTGCTAGTCCAGGGCCGGTCTACGAGCAGTACTTC,CSASPGPVYEQYF
-,few,TRBJ2-3,15,TRBV14,TGTGCCAGCAGCCAAGGATTTACAGGCACAGATACGCAGTATTTT,CASSQGFTGTDTQYF
-,-,TRBJ2-7,15,TRBV7-9,TGTGCCAGCAGCTCGACGGGGCGGGACAGCTACGAGCAGTACTTC,CASSSTGRDSYEQYF
TRBD1,few,TRBJ1-2,13,TRBV29-1,TGCAGCGTTGAGGGGACAGGGACCTATGGCTACACCTTC,CSVEGTGTYGYTF
-,few,TRBJ2-7,12,TRBV27,TGTGCCAGCAGGGGAGGCAGCAATGAGCAGTACTTC,CASRGGSNEQYF
-,few,TRBJ2-2,13,TRBV28,TGTGCCACCGGGACAACGAACACCGGGGAGCTGTTTTTT,CATGTTNTGELFF
-,few,TRBJ2-7,15,TRBV6-1,TGTGCCAGCACCTCAGTACTTAGAAGCTCCTACGAGCAGTACTTC,CASTSVLRSSYEQYF
-,once,TRBJ2-5,15,TRBV27,TGTGCCAGCAGTATAAACAGGGCCATCGGGGAGACCCAGTACTTC,CASSINRAIGETQYF
-,few,TRBJ2-7,15,TRBV27,TGTGCCAGCAGTTTAAAGGGCGGGGCCCTCTACGAGCAGTACTTC,CASSLKGGALYEQYF
TRBD2,-,TRBJ2-5,16,TRBV12-3/TRBV12-4,TGTGCCAGCAGTCGACCTCCTAGCGGGAGGGCCAATGAGCAGTACTTC,CASSRPPSGRANEQYF
-,-,TRBJ1-2,13,TRBV25-1,TGTGCCAGCACGATCGGTAGCAACTATGGCCACACCTTC,CASTIGSNYGHTF
-,few,TRBJ2-2,16,TRBV7-2,TGTGCCAGCAGCTTAGTTCCCAGGCTTAATACCGGGGAGCTGTTTTTT,CASSLVPRLNTGELFF
TRBD1,many,TRBJ2-5,18,TRBV11-2,TGTGCCAGCAGCTTAGTAAGCGGGACAGGGTTGCAGAGGGAGACCCAGTACTTC,CASSLVSGTGLQRETQYF
-,many,TRBJ2-5,13,TRBV12-3/TRBV12-4,TGTGCCAGCAGCTTGGGGGTTCAAGAGACCCAGTACTTC,CASSLGVQETQYF
-,once,TRBJ2-7,14,TRBV7-2,TGTGCCAGCAGCTTTTCCTCCACAGGCTACGAGCAGTACTTC,CASSFSSTGYEQYF
-,-,TRBJ2-7,11,TRBV25-1,TGTGCCAGCAGTGTCCCAGGCGAGCAGTACTTC,CASSVPGEQYF
-,-,TRBJ2-3,15,TRBV6-5,TGTGCCAGCAGTCTTGAGCTGCGGAGCACAGATACGCAGTATTTT,CASSLELRSTDTQYF
TRBD1,-,TRBJ2-7,15,TRBV6-2/TRBV6-3,TGTGCCAGCGTAGACCGGACAGGAATTCCCTACGAGCAGTACTTC,CASVDRTGIPYEQYF
TRBD2,-,TRBJ2-3,16,TRBV7-9,TGTGCCAGCCCCCCTGGACTAGCGGGGATCGCAGATACGCAGTATTTT,CASPPGLAGIADTQYF
-,once,TRBJ1-2,12,TRBV20-1,TGCAGTGGACAGGTCAATAACTATGGCTACACCTTC,CSGQVNNYGYTF
-,-,TRBJ2-1,12,TRBV3-1,TGTGCCAGCAGCCATTTACGGGGCGAGCAGTTCTTC,CASSHLRGEQFF
TRBD2,-,TRBJ2-1,14,TRBV6-5,TGTGCCAGCAGTTTATACGGGAGGGCCAATGAGCAGTTCTTC,CASSLYGRANEQFF
-,-,TRBJ2-5,14,TRBV4-3,TGCGCCAGCAGCCACACCGGGACCTCCGAGACCCAGTACTTC,CASSHTGTSETQYF